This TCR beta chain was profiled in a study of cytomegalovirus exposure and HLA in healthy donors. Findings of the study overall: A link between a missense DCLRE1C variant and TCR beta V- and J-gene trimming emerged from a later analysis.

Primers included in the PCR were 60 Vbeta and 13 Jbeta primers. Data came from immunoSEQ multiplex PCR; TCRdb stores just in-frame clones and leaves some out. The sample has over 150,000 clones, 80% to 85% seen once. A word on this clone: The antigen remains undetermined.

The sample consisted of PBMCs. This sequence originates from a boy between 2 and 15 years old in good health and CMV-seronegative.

The CDR3 DNA follows: TGTGCCAGCAGCTTTGAATCAGGGTGGCAAGAGACCCAGTACTTC. Translated, it gives CASSFESGWQETQYF. V usage is TRBV5-6 and J usage is TRBJ2-5, with D maybe TRBD1 (5 bases). This CDR3 has 15 amino acids. V was clipped by 2 bases and J by 2 bases, with 13 bases between them. Germline lookup yields CDR1 SGHDT and CDR2 YYEEEE.